The clone carrying this T cell receptor (beta chain) was detected ten times or more. What it binds is unknown. TCRdb recomputed calls from the reads with MiXCR, one row per CDR3 protein. The sample lists 750,000 to 950,000 distinct CDR3 sequences, about 28% occurring once. Trimming stripped 5 bases from V and 6 bases from J, with 16 bases between. The CDR3 runs 14 residues. Germline V gene data show CDR1 as SGHAT and CDR2 as FQNNGV. This entry belongs to a study of T cell repertoires in cytomegalovirus infection. Study-wide results and limits: Dominating the ex vivo response were HLA-C-restricted CMV-specific TCR beta clonotypes. Using cumulative public TCR beta family frequency, the authors identified those who carried CMV together with the relevant HLA.

V usage is TRBV11-2 and J usage is TRBJ1-1, with D possibly matching TRBD1 (6 bases). The sequence was collected from a human donor in good health (CMV status not recorded). Some clones in this sample may be carry-over from other donors' samples. The material was cultured CD8+ T cells from PBMCs, obtained from culture after CMV antigen stimulation. The CDR3 DNA is TGTGCCAGCAGCAGCGAAGGGGGGGCGGCTGAAGCTTTCTTT. Translated, it gives CASSSEGGAAEAFF.